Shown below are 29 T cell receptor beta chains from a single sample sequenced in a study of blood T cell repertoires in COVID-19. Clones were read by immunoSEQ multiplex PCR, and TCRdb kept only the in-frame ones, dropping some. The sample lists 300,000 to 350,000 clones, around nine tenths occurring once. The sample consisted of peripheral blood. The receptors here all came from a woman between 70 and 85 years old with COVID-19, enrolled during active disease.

CDR3 loop: CASSSPRQGLYEQYF. The CDR3 DNA sequence: TGTGCCAGCAGCTCACCACGACAGGGACTCTACGAGCAGTACTTC. V and J are TRBV11-2 and TRBJ2-7, with D maybe TRBD1 (7 bases). V was cut by 4 bases and J by 3 bases, with 16 bases left in between. This CDR3 has 15 residues. The germline gives CDR1 SGHAT, CDR2 FQNNGV. Variable domain in full (rest from reference TRBV11-2 and TRBJ2-7): EAGVAQSPRYKIIEKRQSVAFWCNPISGHATLYWYQQILGQGPKLLIQFQNNGVVDDSQLPKDRFSAERLKGVDSTLKIQPAKLEDSAVYLCASSSPRQGLYEQYFGPGTRLTVT.

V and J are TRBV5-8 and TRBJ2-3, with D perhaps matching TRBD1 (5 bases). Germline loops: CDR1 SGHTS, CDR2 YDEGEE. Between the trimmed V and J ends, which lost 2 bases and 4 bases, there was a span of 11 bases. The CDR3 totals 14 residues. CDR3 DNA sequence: TGTGCCAGCAGCTTAGGGGTAGTATCAGATACGCAGTATTTT. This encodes CASSLGVVSDTQYF.

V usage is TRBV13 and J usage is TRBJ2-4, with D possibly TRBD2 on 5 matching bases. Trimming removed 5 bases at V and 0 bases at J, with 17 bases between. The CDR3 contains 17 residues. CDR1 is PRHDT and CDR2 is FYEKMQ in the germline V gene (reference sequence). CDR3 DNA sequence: TGTGCCAGCAGCGCGCTAGGGAGTTCCTTAGCCAAAAACATTCAGTACTTC. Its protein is CASSALGSSLAKNIQYF.

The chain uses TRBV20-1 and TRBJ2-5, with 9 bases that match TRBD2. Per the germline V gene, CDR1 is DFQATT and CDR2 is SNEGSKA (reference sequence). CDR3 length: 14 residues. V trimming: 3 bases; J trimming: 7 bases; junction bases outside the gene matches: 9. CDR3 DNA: TGCAGTGCTAGTCTTGTTAGCGGGGGAGGGACCCAGTACTTC. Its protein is CSASLVSGGGTQYF.

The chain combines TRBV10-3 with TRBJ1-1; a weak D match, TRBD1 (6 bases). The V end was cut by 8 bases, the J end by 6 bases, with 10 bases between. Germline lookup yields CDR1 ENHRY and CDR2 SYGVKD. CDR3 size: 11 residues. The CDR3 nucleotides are TGTGCCATCCGCAGGGGCGCTGAAGCTTTCTTT. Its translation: CAIRRGAEAFF.

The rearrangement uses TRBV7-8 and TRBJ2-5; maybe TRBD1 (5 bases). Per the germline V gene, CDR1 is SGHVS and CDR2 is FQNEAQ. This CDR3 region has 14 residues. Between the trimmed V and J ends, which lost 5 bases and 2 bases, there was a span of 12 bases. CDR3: CASSIRQLQETQYF. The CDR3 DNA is TGTGCCAGCAGCATTCGACAGCTACAAGAGACCCAGTACTTC.

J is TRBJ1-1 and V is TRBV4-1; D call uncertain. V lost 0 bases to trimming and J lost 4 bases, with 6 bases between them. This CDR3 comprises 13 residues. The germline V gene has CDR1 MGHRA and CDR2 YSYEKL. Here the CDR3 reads CASSQEDITEAFF. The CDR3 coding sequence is TGCGCCAGCAGCCAAGAAGACATCACTGAAGCTTTCTTT.

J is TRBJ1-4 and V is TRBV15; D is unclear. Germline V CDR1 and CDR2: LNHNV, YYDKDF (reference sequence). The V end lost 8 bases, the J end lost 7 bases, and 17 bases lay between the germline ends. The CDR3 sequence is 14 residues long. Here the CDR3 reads CATQPQRAGEKLFF. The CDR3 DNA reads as TGTGCCACCCAGCCACAGAGGGCGGGTGAAAAACTGTTTTTT.

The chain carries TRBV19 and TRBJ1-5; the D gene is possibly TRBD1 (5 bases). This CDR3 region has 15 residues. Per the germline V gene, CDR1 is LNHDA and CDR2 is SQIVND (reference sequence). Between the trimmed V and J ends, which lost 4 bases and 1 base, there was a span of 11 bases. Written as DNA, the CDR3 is TGTGCCAGTAGTAGCAGGGTAGGCAGCAATCAGCCCCAGCATTTT. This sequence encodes CASSSRVGSNQPQHF.

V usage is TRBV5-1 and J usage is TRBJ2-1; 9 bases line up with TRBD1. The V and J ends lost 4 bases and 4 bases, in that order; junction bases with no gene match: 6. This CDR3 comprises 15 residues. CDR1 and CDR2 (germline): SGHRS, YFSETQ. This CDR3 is CASSQGQGLYNEQFF. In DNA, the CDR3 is TGCGCCAGCAGCCAGGGACAGGGCCTTTACAATGAGCAGTTCTTC.

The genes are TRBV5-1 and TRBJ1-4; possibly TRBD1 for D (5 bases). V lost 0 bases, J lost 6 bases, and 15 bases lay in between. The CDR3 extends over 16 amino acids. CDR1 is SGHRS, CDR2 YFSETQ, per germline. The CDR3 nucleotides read TGCGCCAGCAGCTTGGCCCCCGGGGGACTCGATGAAAAACTGTTTTTT. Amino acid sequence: CASSLAPGGLDEKLFF.

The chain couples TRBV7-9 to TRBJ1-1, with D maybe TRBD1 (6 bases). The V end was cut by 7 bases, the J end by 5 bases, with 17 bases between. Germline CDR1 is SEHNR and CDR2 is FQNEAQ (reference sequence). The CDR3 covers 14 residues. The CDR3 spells CASTYGVQGTEAFF. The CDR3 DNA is TGTGCCAGCACCTACGGGGTCCAGGGGACTGAAGCTTTCTTT.

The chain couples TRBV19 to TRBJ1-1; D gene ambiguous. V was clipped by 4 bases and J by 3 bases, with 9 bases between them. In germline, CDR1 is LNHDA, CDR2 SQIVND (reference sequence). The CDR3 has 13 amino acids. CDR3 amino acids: CASSRRFYTEAFF. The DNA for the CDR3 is TGTGCCAGTAGTAGGAGATTCTACACTGAAGCTTTCTTT.

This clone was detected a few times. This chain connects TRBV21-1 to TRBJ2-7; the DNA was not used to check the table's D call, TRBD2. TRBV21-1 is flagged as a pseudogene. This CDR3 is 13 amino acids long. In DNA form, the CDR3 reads TGTGCCAGCAAAACCGCACGCTACTACGAGCAGTACTTC. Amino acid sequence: CASKTARYYEQYF.

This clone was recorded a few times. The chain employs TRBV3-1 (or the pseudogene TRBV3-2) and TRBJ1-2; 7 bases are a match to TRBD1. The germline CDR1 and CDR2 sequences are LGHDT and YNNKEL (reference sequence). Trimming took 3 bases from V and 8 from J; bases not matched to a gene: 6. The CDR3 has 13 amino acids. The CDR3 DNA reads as TGTGCCAGCAGCCACAGGGGGTCGGTAGGCTACACCTTC. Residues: CASSHRGSVGYTF.

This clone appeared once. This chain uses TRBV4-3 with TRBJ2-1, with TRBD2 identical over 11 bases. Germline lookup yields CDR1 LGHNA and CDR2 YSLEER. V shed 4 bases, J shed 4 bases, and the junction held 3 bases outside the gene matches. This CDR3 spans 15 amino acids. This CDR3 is CASSPGLAEYNEQFF. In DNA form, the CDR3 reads TGCGCCAGCAGCCCGGGACTAGCGGAATACAATGAGCAGTTCTTC.

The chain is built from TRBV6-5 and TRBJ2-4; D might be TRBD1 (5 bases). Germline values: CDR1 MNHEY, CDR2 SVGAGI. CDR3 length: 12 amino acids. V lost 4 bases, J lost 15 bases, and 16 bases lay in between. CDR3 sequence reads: CASSFHPGKWYF. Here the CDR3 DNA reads TGTGCCAGCAGTTTCCACCCAGGGAAATGGTACTTC.

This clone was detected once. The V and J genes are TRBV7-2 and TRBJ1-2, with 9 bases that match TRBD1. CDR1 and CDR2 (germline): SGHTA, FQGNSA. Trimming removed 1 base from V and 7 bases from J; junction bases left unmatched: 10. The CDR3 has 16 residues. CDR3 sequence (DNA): TGTGCCAGCAGCTTAGAATCGGGACAGGGAAGAGGTGGCTACACCTTC. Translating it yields CASSLESGQGRGGYTF.

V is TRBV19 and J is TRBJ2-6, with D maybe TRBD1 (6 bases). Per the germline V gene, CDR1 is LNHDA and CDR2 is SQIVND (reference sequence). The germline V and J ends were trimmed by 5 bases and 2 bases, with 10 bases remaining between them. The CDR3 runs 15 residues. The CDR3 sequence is CASSLGQPGANVLTF. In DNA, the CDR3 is TGTGCCAGTAGTCTTGGACAGCCTGGGGCCAACGTCCTGACTTTC.

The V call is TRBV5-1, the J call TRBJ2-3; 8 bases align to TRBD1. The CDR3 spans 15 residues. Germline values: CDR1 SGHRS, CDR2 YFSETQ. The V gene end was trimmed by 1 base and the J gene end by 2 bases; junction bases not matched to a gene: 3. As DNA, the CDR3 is TGCGCCAGCAGCTTGTACCAGGGGGCCACAGATACGCAGTATTTT. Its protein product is CASSLYQGATDTQYF.

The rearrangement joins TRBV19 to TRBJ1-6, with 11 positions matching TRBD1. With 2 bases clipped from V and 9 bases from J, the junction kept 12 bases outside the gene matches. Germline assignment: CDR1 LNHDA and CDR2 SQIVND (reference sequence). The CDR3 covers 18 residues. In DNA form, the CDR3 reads TGTGCCAGTAGTATATATTTTGCGGACAGGGGGCAGCGTTCACCCCTCCACTTT. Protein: CASSIYFADRGQRSPLHF.

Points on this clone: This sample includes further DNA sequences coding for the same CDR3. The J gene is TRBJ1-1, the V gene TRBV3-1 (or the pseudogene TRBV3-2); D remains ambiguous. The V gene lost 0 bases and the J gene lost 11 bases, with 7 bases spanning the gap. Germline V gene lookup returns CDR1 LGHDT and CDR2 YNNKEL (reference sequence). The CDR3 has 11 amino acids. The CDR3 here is CASSQDRGAFF. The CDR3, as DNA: TGTGCCAGCAGCCAAGATCGAGGGGCTTTCTTT.

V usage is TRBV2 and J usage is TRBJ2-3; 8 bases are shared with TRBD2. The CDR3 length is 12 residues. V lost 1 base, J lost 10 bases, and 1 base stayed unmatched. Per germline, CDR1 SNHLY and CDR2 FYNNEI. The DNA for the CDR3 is TGTGCCAGCAGTGAAGAAGCGGGGGCGCAGTATTTT. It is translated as CASSEEAGAQYF.

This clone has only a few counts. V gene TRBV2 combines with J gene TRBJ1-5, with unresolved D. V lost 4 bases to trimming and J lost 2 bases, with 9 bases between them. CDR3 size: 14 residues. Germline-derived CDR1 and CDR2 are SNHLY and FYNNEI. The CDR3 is CASSVRQGNQPQHF. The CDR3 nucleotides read TGTGCCAGCAGTGTCCGGCAGGGCAATCAGCCCCAGCATTTT.

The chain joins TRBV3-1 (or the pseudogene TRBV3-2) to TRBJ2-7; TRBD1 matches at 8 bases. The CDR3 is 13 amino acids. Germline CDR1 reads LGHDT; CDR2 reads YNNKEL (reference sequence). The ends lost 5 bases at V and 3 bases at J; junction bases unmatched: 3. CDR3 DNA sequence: TGTGCCAGCAGCTACGGACAGGGCTACGAGCAGTACTTC. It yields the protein CASSYGQGYEQYF.

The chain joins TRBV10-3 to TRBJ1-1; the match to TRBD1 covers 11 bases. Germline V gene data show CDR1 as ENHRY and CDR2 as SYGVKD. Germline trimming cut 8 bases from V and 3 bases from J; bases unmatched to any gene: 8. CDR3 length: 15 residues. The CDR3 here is CAIRGQGASDTEAFF. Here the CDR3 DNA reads TGTGCCATCCGCGGACAGGGGGCTAGTGACACTGAAGCTTTCTTT.

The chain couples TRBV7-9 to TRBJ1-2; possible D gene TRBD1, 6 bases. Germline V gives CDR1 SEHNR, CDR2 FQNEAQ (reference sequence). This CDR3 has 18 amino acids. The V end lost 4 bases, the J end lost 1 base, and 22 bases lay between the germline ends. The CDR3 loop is CASSSNMGARSSNYGYTF. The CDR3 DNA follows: TGTGCCAGCAGCTCAAATATGGGGGCCCGATCCAGTAACTATGGCTACACCTTC.

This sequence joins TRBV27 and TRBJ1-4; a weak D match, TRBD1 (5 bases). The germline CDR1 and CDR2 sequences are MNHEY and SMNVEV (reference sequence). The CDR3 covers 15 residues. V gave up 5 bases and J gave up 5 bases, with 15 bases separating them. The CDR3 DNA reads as TGTGCCAGCAGTCCTGGCGGAGGGGAGAATGAAAAACTGTTTTTT. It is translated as CASSPGGGENEKLFF.

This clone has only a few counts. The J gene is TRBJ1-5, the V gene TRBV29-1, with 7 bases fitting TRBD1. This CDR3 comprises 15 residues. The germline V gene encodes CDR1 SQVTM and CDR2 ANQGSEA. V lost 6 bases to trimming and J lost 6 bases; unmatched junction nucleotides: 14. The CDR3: CSVLLTGLGGQPQHF. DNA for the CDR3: TGCAGCGTGCTCCTGACAGGGCTTGGCGGTCAGCCCCAGCATTTT.